This TCR beta chain appears in the sequencing data of a study of Graves' ophthalmopathy and Graves' hyperthyroidism. Turning to the study itself: There was a collection of peripheral blood at initial diagnosis, before any treatment. Study conclusions and caveats: Most thyroid clonotypes expanded beyond 0.001 frequency were also found in blood. As the model predicted ophthalmopathy progression, it achieved a sensitivity of 70% to 71% and a specificity of around 72%.

Notes on this clonotype: Its antigen is not identified.

RNA transcripts were the source from which TCR beta CDR3 regions were amplified. Second-round multiplex PCR followed a first-round RT-PCR using HTBI primers. Each CDR3 protein is one row after TCRdb ran MiXCR on the multiplex PCR reads. The sample lists 740,000 or so distinct CDR3 sequences; about 44% were seen once. The CDR3 is made up of 14 amino acids. V was shortened by 6 bases and J by 4 bases, with 15 bases between the two germline ends. From germline, CDR1 is SNHLY and CDR2 FYNNEI. The authors isolated PBMCs from around 10 ml of fresh peripheral blood. Sequencing was done on a sample of peripheral blood. This chain links TRBV2 with TRBJ1-1; D perhaps matches TRBD1 (6 bases). This receptor was obtained from an adult man with Graves' ophthalmopathy. The CDR3 nucleotides read TGTGCCAGCAGCCACTCAGGGGTAGGCACTGAAGCTTTCTTT. It is translated as CASSHSGVGTEAFF.